The T cell receptor beta chain described here comes from a study of blood T cell repertoires in COVID-19. Study overall: T cells, B-cell-depleted T cells, or PBMCs provided the cDNA or gDNA that served as material.

The length of the CDR3 is 14 residues. CDR1 is MNHEY, CDR2 SVGAGI, per germline. V was clipped by 5 bases and J by 0 bases, with 10 bases between them. Methods used by the authors: The assay estimated nucleated cells by amplifying reference gene primers. The table came from immunoSEQ multiplex PCR; TCRdb's copy has only in-frame clones and leaves some out. The V and J calls and clone size are taken from that table; D and trimming were inferred from the DNA. This sample has hundreds of thousands of clones, with 70% to 90% found just once. Cohorts were based on clinical histories the participants reported. Symptom resolution, clearance, or two negative PCRs marked donors in Cohort 3 as recovered.

The clonotype comes from a woman aged 40 to 50 who had recovered from COVID-19. Sequenced: PBMCs or T cells enriched from blood (not recorded which). The chain couples TRBV6-5 to TRBJ1-1, with D possibly TRBD1 on 5 matching bases. The CDR3 is CASSPGQLNTEAFF. The DNA for the CDR3 is TGTGCCAGCAGTCCCGGACAATTGAACACTGAAGCTTTCTTT.